This entry features one T cell receptor beta chain sequence. What it binds is not known. The data belong to a study of cytomegalovirus exposure and HLA in healthy donors. Trimming removed 5 bases at V and 6 bases at J, with 17 bases between. The germline gives CDR1 SGHAT, CDR2 FQNNGV. The CDR3 runs 14 residues. Sequencing used immunoSEQ multiplex PCR; TCRdb keeps in-frame clones, though not all of them. The sample contains approximately 110,000 clones, 86% of which appear only once. General study points: TCR sequences were mostly rare, though some public TCRs occurred in many donors. The listing of 150 to 200 TCR beta chains classed them as cytomegalovirus-associated. In vitro, three CMV-associated chains proved specific for CMV antigens.

Sequenced material: PBMCs. The TCR comes from a woman aged 18-29 years in good health and CMV-seropositive. The V and J genes are TRBV11-2 and TRBJ2-7; D is uncertain. CDR3 sequence (DNA): TGTGCCAGCAGCGCTACAGCTATGGCTGGCGAGCAGTACTTC. It codes for CASSATAMAGEQYF.